These T cell receptor beta chains were read from a single sample in a study of blood T cell repertoires in COVID-19. TCRdb keeps only in-frame clones here, not all; method: immunoSEQ multiplex PCR. Of 75,000 to 90,000 clones detected, around 78% appear once; the ten largest clones hold roughly 36%. The specimen was peripheral blood. All receptors derive from a man aged 55 to 70 with COVID-19, enrolled during active disease. Both conserved end residues are part of each CDR3. D genes are given only for firm matches. Clone size is shown for a subset of rows, as once, few, many or a class of expanded clone.

>TRBV27|15|NA|TRBJ2-7|TRBD1
CASSQGQTTNYEQYF
TGTGCCAGCAGCCAGGGACAGACCACAAACTACGAGCAGTACTTC
>TRBV6-5|15|NA|TRBJ2-1|TRBD2
CASRMGGGSYNEQFF
TGTGCCAGCAGGATGGGGGGGGGCTCCTACAATGAGCAGTTCTTC
>TRBV5-1|15|NA|TRBJ1-4|TRBD1
CASSASGQYNEKLFF
TGCGCCAGCAGCGCCTCGGGACAGTACAATGAAAAACTGTTTTTT
>TRBV3-1/TRBV3-2|13|NA|TRBJ2-7|NA
CASSREASYEQYF
TGTGCCAGCAGCCGAGAGGCTTCCTACGAGCAGTACTTC
>TRBV5-1|17|once|TRBJ1-1|TRBD1
CASDPGQGLGMGTEAFF
TGCGCCAGCGATCCGGGACAGGGGTTAGGTATGGGGACTGAAGCTTTCTTT
>TRBV19|16|few|TRBJ1-2|NA
CASSAELSGFNYGYTF
TGTGCCAGTAGTGCTGAACTTTCCGGGTTTAACTATGGCTACACCTTC
>TRBV7-8|14|NA|TRBJ2-7|TRBD2
CASSFSTSVYEQYF
TGTGCCAGCAGCTTCTCGACTAGCGTCTACGAGCAGTACTTC
>TRBV4-2|17|NA|TRBJ2-7|TRBD2
CASSQPVGAGGVYEQYF
TGTGCCAGCAGCCAACCCGTCGGGGCGGGGGGCGTTTACGAGCAGTACTTC
>TRBV6-2/TRBV6-3|15|once|TRBJ1-3|NA
CASSGTGITGNTIYF
TGTGCCAGCAGTGGAACAGGGATCACTGGAAACACCATATATTTT
>TRBV5-8|14|once|TRBJ1-1|NA
CASSLLGRNTEAFF
TGTGCCAGCAGCTTACTTGGGAGGAACACTGAAGCTTTCTTT
>TRBV25-1|12|NA|TRBJ2-7|NA
CASSAQGYEQYF
TGTGCCAGCAGTGCGCAGGGGTACGAGCAGTACTTC
>TRBV19|14|few|TRBJ1-4|NA
CASSPGHANEKLFF
TGTGCCAGTAGTCCGGGACACGCTAATGAAAAACTGTTTTTT
>TRBV19|13|NA|TRBJ2-5|NA
CASRPHYQETQYF
TGTGCCAGTAGACCTCACTACCAAGAGACCCAGTACTTC
>TRBV11-2|16|NA|TRBJ1-4|TRBD1
CASSLGPQGVNEKLFF
TGTGCCAGCAGCTTAGGCCCCCAGGGGGTTAATGAAAAACTGTTTTTT
>TRBV5-5|13|NA|TRBJ2-3|TRBD2
CASSLREGDTQYF
TGTGCCAGCAGCCTAAGGGAGGGGGATACGCAGTATTTT
>TRBV6-6|12|NA|TRBJ1-5|NA
CASKGGNQPQHF
TGTGCCAGCAAGGGGGGCAATCAGCCCCAGCATTTT
>TRBV11-3|16|NA|TRBJ1-1|TRBD1
CASSLPGQGRNTEAFF
TGTGCCAGCAGCTTACCTGGACAGGGAAGAAACACTGAAGCTTTCTTT
>TRBV2|14|NA|TRBJ1-2|NA
CASSGTDGVRGYTF
TGTGCCAGCAGTGGGACTGATGGAGTCCGTGGCTACACCTTC
>TRBV6-5|13|NA|TRBJ2-3|NA
CASSRTATDTQYF
TGTGCCAGCAGCCGGACAGCGACAGATACGCAGTATTTT
>TRBV12-3/TRBV12-4|13|few|TRBJ1-1|NA
CASSLGGPTEAFF
TGTGCCAGCAGTTTAGGAGGGCCCACTGAAGCTTTCTTT
>TRBV7-2|15|NA|TRBJ2-7|TRBD1
CASSQRQGGNGEQYF
TGTGCCAGCAGCCAACGACAGGGGGGGAATGGCGAGCAGTACTTC
>TRBV3-1/TRBV3-2|22|once|TRBJ2-1|TRBD2
CASSQDTDLGLAGTAGYNEQFF
TGTGCCAGCAGCCAAGATACGGATCTGGGCCTAGCGGGAACTGCAGGCTACAATGAGCAGTTCTTC
>TRBV13|15|NA|TRBJ1-3|NA
CASSLRQIDGNTIYF
TGTGCCAGCAGCTTACGACAGATCGATGGAAACACCATATATTTT
>TRBV19|15|NA|TRBJ1-1|TRBD1
CASSDRGGVNTEAFF
TGTGCCAGTAGTGACAGGGGTGGGGTGAACACTGAAGCTTTCTTT
>TRBV30|14|few|TRBJ1-5|NA
CAWSVIGLNQPQHF
TGTGCCTGGAGTGTAATCGGACTGAATCAGCCCCAGCATTTT
>TRBV6-5|14|NA|TRBJ2-7|TRBD2
CASTKPGTSGKQYF
TGTGCCAGCACCAAACCCGGGACTAGCGGTAAGCAGTACTTC
>TRBV7-2|17|NA|TRBJ2-1|TRBD1
CASSPDDRAKLKGEQFF
TGTGCCAGCAGCCCGGACGACAGGGCCAAACTTAAGGGTGAGCAGTTCTTC